One sample yielded the 18 T cell receptor beta chains listed below, sequenced in a study of shared clonotypes between healthy human individuals. Naive CD8 cells were CD45RO-negative, positively selected for CCR7, excluding terminally differentiated effector memory CD45RA+ cells. Sequencing was performed with immunoSEQ multiplex PCR; in TCRdb, only in-frame clones are kept and a portion is missing. This table holds about 2.1 million clones, approximately 92% found once. The sample taken for sequencing was naive CD8+ T cells from PBMCs. Receptors were obtained from a man aged 18 to 29 in good health. Some clones in this sample may be carry-over from other donors' samples.

The gene calls are TRBV4-1 and TRBJ1-1; TRBD1 aligns across 7 bases. Germline V gives CDR1 MGHRA, CDR2 YSYEKL. This CDR3 is built from 17 residues. V lost 3 bases to trimming and J lost 0 bases; unmatched junction nucleotides: 10. The CDR3 loop is CASSQVTGRVMNTEAFF. DNA for the CDR3: TGCGCCAGCAGCCAGGTGACAGGGCGGGTTATGAACACTGAAGCTTTCTTT.

The V gene is TRBV5-1, the J gene TRBJ2-7; D may be TRBD1 or TRBD2 (5 bases each). The V gene's germline CDR1 is SGHRS and CDR2 YFSETQ. The CDR3 consists of 16 residues. Trimming left V 3 bases short and J 0 bases short, with 16 bases between. For the CDR3, the DNA is TGCGCCAGCAGCTGGGGACCCGCATACACCTCCTACGAGCAGTACTTC. This gives the protein CASSWGPAYTSYEQYF.

This clone was found once. V and J are TRBV6-5 and TRBJ2-1; the D gene is possibly TRBD2 (5 bases). Germline assignment: CDR1 MNHEY and CDR2 SVGAGI. This CDR3 is 14 amino acids long. The V end was cut by 9 bases, the J end by 4 bases, with 16 bases between. The CDR3 nucleotides are TGTGCCAGTGCCGTGGGAGACCATTACAATGAGCAGTTCTTC. Its translation: CASAVGDHYNEQFF.

The rearrangement links TRBV5-6 to TRBJ2-6, with TRBD2 identical over 7 bases. V lost 2 bases to trimming and J lost 0 bases; unmatched junction nucleotides: 2. CDR1 SGHDT and CDR2 YYEEEE come from the germline V gene. The CDR3 runs to 16 residues. As DNA, the CDR3 is TGTGCCAGCAGCTTCGGGGGGAGCTCTGGGGCCAACGTCCTGACTTTC. Translating gives CASSFGGSSGANVLTF.

This sequence joins TRBV21-1 and TRBJ2-1; the D call TRBD2 from the table was never checked on the DNA. TRBV21-1 is a listed pseudogene. The CDR3 runs to 16 residues. In DNA form, the CDR3 reads TGTGCCAGCAGCCAAAGGATACTAGCGGGCTACAATGAGCAGTTCTTC. The encoded protein is CASSQRILAGYNEQFF.

This clone came up once. The chain joins TRBV28 to TRBJ1-5, with 8 nucleotides matching TRBD1. V was pared by 6 bases and J by 0 bases, with 7 bases of the junction left unmatched. The CDR3 has 16 residues. Germline assignment: CDR1 MDHEN and CDR2 SYDVKM. CDR3 amino acids: CASSQGAPYSNQPQHF. The CDR3 coding sequence is TGTGCCAGCAGCCAGGGGGCTCCTTATAGCAATCAGCCCCAGCATTTT. The full variable domain, with the rest looked up from reference TRBV28 and TRBJ1-5, is DVKVTQSSRYLVKRTGEKVFLECVQDMDHENMFWYRQDPGLGLRLIYFSYDVKMKEKGDIPEGYSVSREKKERFSLILESASTNQTSMYLCASSQGAPYSNQPQHFGDGTRLSIL.

The J gene is TRBJ2-7, the V gene TRBV28, with 9 positions matching TRBD2. With V trimmed by 2 bases and J by 7 bases, 3 bases remained unmatched. Germline values: CDR1 MDHEN, CDR2 SYDVKM. This CDR3 spans 13 amino acids. The CDR3 loop reads CASSLILAGEQYF. The CDR3, as DNA: TGTGCCAGCAGTTTAATACTAGCGGGTGAGCAGTACTTC.

In DNA, the CDR3 is TGTGCCAGCAGTTCCTACCCAGCGGGAGGGCGAGATGAGCAGTTCTTC. This encodes CASSSYPAGGRDEQFF. The gene calls are TRBV27 and TRBJ2-1; TRBD2 agrees at 10 bases. J lost 8 bases, V lost 4 bases, and 11 bases had no gene match. The V gene's germline CDR1 is MNHEY and CDR2 SMNVEV (reference sequence). This CDR3 comprises 16 residues.

The chain carries TRBV5-6 and TRBJ2-1; 9 bases are shared with TRBD2. The trim removed 1 base at V and 0 bases at J, leaving 2 bases unmatched. The CDR3 has 16 amino acids. The V gene's germline CDR1 is SGHDT and CDR2 YYEEEE. CDR3 residues: CASSLTSGFSYNEQFF. In nucleotides, the CDR3 is TGTGCCAGCAGCTTGACTAGCGGGTTCTCCTACAATGAGCAGTTCTTC.

This clone has more than one count but fewer than ten. Within the sample, other DNA sequences also encode this same CDR3. The genes are TRBV27 and TRBJ1-5; 8 bases agree with TRBD1. V shed 2 bases, J shed 4 bases, and the junction held 4 bases outside the gene matches. Germline CDR1 is MNHEY and CDR2 is SMNVEV (reference sequence). The length of the CDR3 is 15 residues. The DNA of the CDR3 is TGTGCCAGCAGTTTAACAGGGGGATTTAATCAGCCCCAGCATTTT. This sequence encodes CASSLTGGFNQPQHF.

The chain links TRBV12-5 to TRBJ1-2, with TRBD1 matching over 7 bases. The junction had 10 bases not matched to a gene; V was cut back by 2 bases and J by 4 bases. Germline CDR1 is LGHNT and CDR2 is FRNRAP. This CDR3 has 16 residues. CDR3 sequence: CASGLTRPGGAYGYTF. For the CDR3, the DNA is TGTGCTAGTGGTTTGACACGGCCAGGGGGTGCCTATGGCTACACCTTC. Combining the CDR3 with reference TRBV12-5 and TRBJ1-2 gives the whole variable domain DARVTQTPRHKVTEMGQEVTMRCQPILGHNTVFWYRQTMMQGLELLAYFRNRAPLDDSGMPKDRFSAEMPDATLATLKIQPSEPRDSAVYFCASGLTRPGGAYGYTFGSGTRLTVV.

This clone turned up a few times. This sequence joins TRBV7-9 and TRBJ1-1; D may be TRBD1 (5 bases). CDR3 length: 14 residues. Trimming shortened V by 1 base and J by 6 bases, and 12 bases separated the two germline ends. Germline V gives CDR1 SEHNR, CDR2 FQNEAQ (reference sequence). The CDR3 spells CASSLVRGTPEAFF. The CDR3, as DNA: TGTGCCAGCAGCTTAGTTCGGGGGACCCCTGAAGCTTTCTTT.

V and J are TRBV27 and TRBJ2-1; unclear D gene. This CDR3 contains 15 residues. Germline V gene data show CDR1 as MNHEY and CDR2 as SMNVEV (reference sequence). Trimming removed 6 bases from V and 2 bases from J, with 14 bases in between. This CDR3 reads CASRGPGWTYNEQFF. CDR3 nucleotide sequence: TGTGCCAGCAGAGGTCCGGGCTGGACCTACAATGAGCAGTTCTTC.

This rearrangement joins TRBV7-8 to TRBJ1-2; TRBD1 agrees at 9 bases. V trimming: 8 bases; J trimming: 4 bases; junction bases outside the gene matches: 5. In germline, CDR1 is SGHVS, CDR2 FQNEAQ. CDR3 length: 13 residues. The CDR3 DNA is TGTGCCAGCTCCCCGACAGGGGGCTATGGCTACACCTTC. Amino acid sequence: CASSPTGGYGYTF.

The chain carries TRBV28 and TRBJ1-1; TRBD1 is a possible D gene (6 bases). Germline V gene lookup returns CDR1 MDHEN and CDR2 SYDVKM. The CDR3 has 14 residues. The V end lost 10 bases, the J end lost 6 bases, and 21 bases lay between the germline ends. The CDR3 nucleotides are TGTGCCACTCGAAGCACTAACAGGGACCCTGAAGCTTTCTTT. Its protein product is CATRSTNRDPEAFF.

The gene calls are TRBV28 and TRBJ2-7, with 8 nucleotides matching TRBD1. This CDR3 spans 15 amino acids. CDR1 is MDHEN and CDR2 is SYDVKM in the germline V gene. The trim removed 5 bases at V and 2 bases at J, leaving 8 bases unmatched. DNA for the CDR3: TGTGCCAGCAGTCTGACAGGGGCCTCTACCTACGAGCAGTACTTC. It yields the protein CASSLTGASTYEQYF.

In DNA, the CDR3 is TGTGCCAGCAGCTTGTTTGGGACAGACAACAATGAGCAGTTCTTC. Protein product: CASSLFGTDNNEQFF. The chain has TRBV5-6 and TRBJ2-1, with 7 bases identical to TRBD1. Germline values: CDR1 SGHDT, CDR2 YYEEEE. Germline trimming cut 1 base from V and 5 bases from J; bases unmatched to any gene: 6. The CDR3 totals 15 residues.

V usage is TRBV19 and J usage is TRBJ1-5, with 7 bases fitting TRBD1. The V segment lost 6 bases and the J segment 0 bases; nucleotides outside the gene matches: 2. This CDR3 is 14 amino acids long. Germline CDR1 and CDR2: LNHDA and SQIVND (reference sequence). This CDR3 is CASRDRTSNQPQHF. DNA of the CDR3: TGTGCCAGTAGGGACAGGACTAGCAATCAGCCCCAGCATTTT.